One and the same sample provided the 11 T cell receptor beta chains below, sequenced in a study of T cell responses to AZD1222 COVID-19 vaccine. Only in-frame clones appear in the TCRdb table, and some are missing; sequencing was by immunoSEQ multiplex PCR. Among about 180,000 clones, 85% to 95% were seen once, and the ten largest hold 1.5% to 2%. The material was peripheral blood, obtained 28 days after the second AZD1222 dose. The source of these receptors is an adult who received the AZD1222 COVID-19 vaccine.

The CDR3 loop reads CASSLTGIGGMNTEAFF. For the CDR3, the DNA is TGTGCCAGCAGCTTAACGGGTATCGGAGGCATGAACACTGAAGCTTTCTTT. The chain uses TRBV7-3 and TRBJ1-1; no reliable D call. Germline assignment: CDR1 SGHTA and CDR2 FQGTGA. There are 17 residues in the CDR3. The V end was cut by 0 bases, the J end by 0 bases, with 14 bases between.

V is TRBV10-3 and J is TRBJ2-1; TRBD2 matches 11 bases. Unmatched junction bases numbered 9, after V lost 0 bases and J lost 8 bases. CDR1 is ENHRY and CDR2 is SYGVKD in the germline V gene. CDR3 length equals 17 residues. The DNA of the CDR3 is TGTGCCATCAGTGAGTCGAAGTTACTAGCGGGAGCCCATGAGCAGTTCTTC. Its protein is CAISESKLLAGAHEQFF.

The CDR3: CASSRRTSGGDTQYF. The CDR3 nucleotides are TGTGCCAGCAGCCGGCGGACTAGCGGGGGAGATACGCAGTATTTT. V and J are TRBV3-1 (or the pseudogene TRBV3-2) and TRBJ2-3; TRBD2 aligns across 13 bases. Germline trimming cut 4 bases from V and 5 bases from J; bases unmatched to any gene: 3. Germline-derived CDR1 and CDR2 are LGHDT and YNNKEL (reference sequence). There are 15 residues in the CDR3.

The chain employs TRBV3-1 (or the pseudogene TRBV3-2) and TRBJ2-2; the match to TRBD2 covers 9 bases. The CDR3 is 19 amino acids. V shed 0 bases, J shed 4 bases, and the junction held 12 bases outside the gene matches. Per the germline V gene, CDR1 is LGHDT and CDR2 is YNNKEL (reference sequence). The CDR3 reads CASSQDWWAGGPSTGELFF. The CDR3 coding sequence is TGTGCCAGCAGCCAAGATTGGTGGGCGGGAGGGCCGAGCACCGGGGAGCTGTTTTTT.

The V call is TRBV6-6, the J call TRBJ2-1; D gene unclear. The germline V and J ends were trimmed by 0 bases and 2 bases, with 5 bases remaining between them. This CDR3 region has 14 residues. Germline-derived CDR1 and CDR2 are MNHNY and SVGAGI (reference sequence). CDR3 loop: CASSYSTAYNEQFF. The DNA of the CDR3 is TGTGCCAGCAGTTACTCGACTGCCTACAATGAGCAGTTCTTC.

The chain joins TRBV29-1 to TRBJ1-2, with D maybe TRBD1 (6 bases). Germline values: CDR1 SQVTM, CDR2 ANQGSEA. Trimming took off 6 bases at V and 0 bases at J, with 14 bases between the two ends. This CDR3 is 14 amino acids long. The CDR3 bases are TGCAGCGTCGCCCAGGGGAGGGCTAACTATGGCTACACCTTC. Translation: CSVAQGRANYGYTF. The whole variable domain, remainder taken from reference TRBV29-1 and TRBJ1-2, is SAVISQKPSRDICQRGTSLTIQCQVDSQVTMMFWYRQQPGQSLTLIATANQGSEATYESGFVIDKFPISRPNLTFSTLTVSNMSPEDSSIYLCSVAQGRANYGYTFGSGTRLTVV.

The chain recombines TRBV5-4 with TRBJ1-3; 7 positions agree with TRBD1. Unmatched junction bases numbered 6, after V lost 4 bases and J lost 8 bases. The CDR3 is made up of 13 amino acids. Germline CDR1 and CDR2: SGHNT and YYREEE (reference sequence). CDR3 sequence: CASSLRDSHTIYF. The CDR3 DNA reads TGTGCCAGCAGCCTTAGGGACAGCCACACCATATATTTT.

The chain recombines TRBV5-1 with TRBJ1-2; 7 bases agree with TRBD1. Germline V lookup: CDR1 SGHRS, CDR2 YFSETQ. J was trimmed by 8 bases and V by 9 bases; bases with no gene match: 16. The CDR3 runs 14 residues. CDR3 in amino acids: CATTRDRGTIGYTF. CDR3 DNA: TGCGCCACCACGCGGGACAGAGGAACTATCGGCTACACCTTC.

In regard to this clone: One junction end disagrees with the germline gene, perhaps due to a read error. The rearrangement joins TRBV19 to TRBJ1-2; 8 positions match TRBD1. Germline CDR1 is LNHDA and CDR2 is SQIVND (reference sequence). This CDR3 has 12 amino acids. CDR3: CASSLRQGSIVF. CDR3 bases: TGTGCCAGTAGTCTACGACAGGGGTCCATTGTCTTC. Complete variable domain (other parts from reference TRBV19 and TRBJ1-2): DGGITQSPKYLFRKEGQNVTLSCEQNLNHDAMYWYRQDPGQGLRLIYYSQIVNDFQKGDIAEGYSVSREKKESFPLTVTSAQKNPTAFYLCASSLRQGSIVFGSGTRLTVV.

The sample holds one count of this clone. The rearrangement joins TRBV7-2 to TRBJ2-5; 10 nucleotides align to TRBD2. The CDR3 extends over 17 amino acids. With 5 bases clipped from V and 7 bases from J, the junction kept 16 bases outside the gene matches. Per germline, CDR1 SGHTA and CDR2 FQGNSA. The chain's CDR3 is CASSQLRASGSVGTQYF. CDR3 DNA sequence: TGTGCCAGCAGCCAACTGAGGGCTAGCGGGAGTGTAGGGACCCAGTACTTC.

This clone was detected only once. This chain uses TRBV4-2 with TRBJ2-7; 7 bases map to TRBD2. V lost 4 bases, J lost 0 bases, and 3 bases stayed unmatched. The V gene's germline CDR1 is LGHNA and CDR2 YNFKEQ. This CDR3 region has 14 residues. The CDR3 sequence is CASSPGLVSYEQYF. In nucleotides, the CDR3 is TGTGCCAGCAGCCCAGGACTAGTCTCCTACGAGCAGTACTTC.